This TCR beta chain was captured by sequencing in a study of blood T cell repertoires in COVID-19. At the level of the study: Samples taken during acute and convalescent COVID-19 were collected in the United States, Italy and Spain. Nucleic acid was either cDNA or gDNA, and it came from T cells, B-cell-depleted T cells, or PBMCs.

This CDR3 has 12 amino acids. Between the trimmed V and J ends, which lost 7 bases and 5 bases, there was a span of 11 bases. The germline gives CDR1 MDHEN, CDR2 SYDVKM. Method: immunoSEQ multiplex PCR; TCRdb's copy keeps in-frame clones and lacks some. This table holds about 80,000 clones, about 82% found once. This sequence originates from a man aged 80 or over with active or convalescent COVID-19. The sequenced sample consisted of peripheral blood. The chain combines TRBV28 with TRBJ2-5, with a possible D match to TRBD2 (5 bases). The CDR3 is CASTTGGETQYF. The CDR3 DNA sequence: TGTGCCAGCACCACGGGCGGGGAGACCCAGTACTTC.